Listed here are 14 T cell receptor beta chains from one sample, sequenced in a study of T-cell reconstitution after alpha-beta-depleted transplantation in children. Molecular barcoding with unique molecular identifiers was used for the TCRbeta library. One entry per CDR3 protein, called by TCRdb with MiXCR from the PCR reads. Here the sample spans 130,000 to 150,000 distinct CDR3 sequences, roughly 9% being singletons. The sample in question was PBMCs, mostly from graft donor cells, obtained 180 days after TCRalphabeta/CD19-depleted stem cell transplant. The receptors were sampled from a female patient aged 2-15 years who had a stem cell transplant for congenital amegakaryocytic thrombocytopenia, so the T cells may come from the graft donor.

This clonotype was seen a handful of times. CDR3 residues: CSARSSYEQYF. Here the CDR3 DNA reads TGCAGTGCTAGATCCTCCTACGAGCAGTACTTC. The rearrangement joins TRBV20-1 to TRBJ2-7; D ambiguous. Germline V gives CDR1 DFQATT, CDR2 SNEGSKA (reference sequence). With 2 bases removed from V and 0 bases from J, the gap between germline ends came to 2 bases. The CDR3 covers 11 residues.

This clonotype was picked up a small number of times. This sequence joins TRBV5-1 and TRBJ2-1; no reliable D call. CDR3 length equals 15 residues. V lost 0 bases and J lost 7, with 14 bases in between. From germline, CDR1 is SGHRS and CDR2 YFSETQ. CDR3 region: CASSLAGTLGNEQFF. For the CDR3, the DNA is TGCGCCAGCAGCTTGGCCGGCACCCTTGGGAATGAGCAGTTCTTC.

The sample holds many counts of this clonotype. The chain recombines TRBV6-2 or TRBV6-3 with TRBJ2-1; 10 bases match TRBD1. This CDR3 has 15 amino acids. From germline, CDR1 is MNHEY and CDR2 SVGEGT. The ends lost 0 bases at V and 5 bases at J; junction bases unmatched: 1. CDR3 DNA sequence: TGTGCCAGCAGTTACTCGGGACAGGGGCACAATGAGCAGTTCTTC. As protein: CASSYSGQGHNEQFF.

This clonotype was counted at least ten times. The V call is TRBV5-1, the J call TRBJ2-4; 7 nucleotides agree with TRBD2. The V segment lost 1 base and the J segment 6 bases; nucleotides outside the gene matches: 7. Germline assignment: CDR1 SGHRS and CDR2 YFSETQ. This CDR3 is built from 15 residues. CDR3 region: CASSLLAGEANIQYF. In DNA form, the CDR3 reads TGCGCCAGCAGCTTGCTCGCGGGAGAGGCAAACATTCAGTACTTC.

The sample holds many counts of this clonotype. The chain combines TRBV7-6 with TRBJ2-1; 9 nucleotides align to TRBD2. V shed 1 base and J 7 bases; nucleotides not matched to a gene: 8. Germline V gene data show CDR1 as SGHVS and CDR2 as FNYEAQ. The CDR3 extends over 16 amino acids. The CDR3 region has the DNA TGTGCCAGCAGCTTAGAGCTAGCGGGAAACGGAAATGAGCAGTTCTTC. Translating it yields CASSLELAGNGNEQFF.

This clonotype was counted at least ten times. The V call is TRBV5-1, the J call TRBJ2-1; 7 bases are shared with TRBD1. The CDR3 runs to 14 residues. Germline assignment: CDR1 SGHRS and CDR2 YFSETQ. V lost 2 bases and J lost 10; bases outside the gene matches: 9. The CDR3 is CASSLLTWGQEQFF. The CDR3 bases are TGCGCCAGCAGCTTACTAACATGGGGACAGGAGCAGTTCTTC.

This clonotype came up many times. The chain links TRBV20-1 to TRBJ2-3; TRBD2 matches 12 bases. The ends lost 3 bases at V and 6 bases at J; junction bases unmatched: 4. The CDR3 contains 14 residues. CDR1 is DFQATT, CDR2 SNEGSKA, per germline (reference sequence). CDR3 in DNA: TGCAGTGCTAGTTCTAGCGGGAGGGCGGATACGCAGTATTTT. Translation: CSASSSGRADTQYF.

This clonotype showed up many times. The chain has TRBV6-5 and TRBJ2-1; a possible D gene is TRBD2 (5 bases). V shed 2 bases and J shed 1 base, with 12 bases lying between them. Germline V CDR1 and CDR2: MNHEY, SVGAGI. The CDR3 has 16 residues. CDR3 amino acids: CASSYGAVLSYNEQFF. The CDR3 DNA reads as TGTGCCAGCAGTTACGGAGCGGTTTTATCCTACAATGAGCAGTTCTTC.

Note on this clonotype: One base away lies a much larger clone, so this may be a sequencing read error. The rearrangement links TRBV3-1 to TRBJ2-3; 7 bases line up with TRBD2. Germline V gene lookup returns CDR1 LGHDT and CDR2 YNNKEL (reference sequence). The CDR3 length is 17 residues. The CDR3 region is CATSQDVASGRTDTQYF. The DNA for the CDR3 is TGTGCCACCAGCCAAGATGTGGCTAGCGGTCGCACAGATACGCAGTATTTT.

The V call is TRBV20-1, the J call TRBJ2-5; TRBD2 matches at 7 bases. The trim removed 6 bases at V and 4 bases at J, leaving 14 bases unmatched. CDR1 and CDR2 (germline): DFQATT, SNEGSKA (reference sequence). This CDR3 region has 15 residues. CDR3: CSALPLMGGGETQYF. CDR3 nucleotides: TGCAGTGCCCTTCCACTAATGGGGGGGGGAGAGACCCAGTACTTC.

The genes are TRBV2 and TRBJ2-1, with 16 bases identical to TRBD2. This CDR3 comprises 16 residues. Germline trimming cut 5 bases from V and 6 bases from J; bases unmatched to any gene: 4. Germline V gives CDR1 SNHLY, CDR2 FYNNEI. CDR3 protein: CASSFGTSGGANEQFF. DNA of the CDR3: TGTGCCAGCAGTTTTGGGACTAGCGGGGGGGCCAATGAGCAGTTCTTC.

This clonotype was detected ten times or more. The genes are TRBV6-5 and TRBJ2-3; D gene unclear. CDR1 is MNHEY and CDR2 is SVGAGI in the germline V gene. This CDR3 contains 14 residues. With 0 bases removed from V and 4 bases from J, the gap between germline ends came to 8 bases. CDR3 nucleotide sequence: TGTGCCAGCAGTTACTCGACCAACCCAGATACGCAGTATTTT. Residues: CASSYSTNPDTQYF.

This clonotype was detected only a few times. The chain employs TRBV20-1 and TRBJ1-1, with 7 bases aligning to TRBD1. In germline, CDR1 is DFQATT, CDR2 SNEGSKA (reference sequence). The CDR3 extends over 15 amino acids. Trimming at V came to 3 bases and at J to 7 bases, leaving 14 bases not matched to a gene. The CDR3 DNA reads TGCAGTGCTAGGCCCCCCCACAGGGGAAGAAGTGAAGCTTTCTTT. Protein sequence: CSARPPHRGRSEAFF.

This clonotype was counted a few times. CDR3 sequence reads: CASSFFGSAEAFF. The DNA of the CDR3 is TGCGCCAGCAGCTTTTTTGGAAGCGCTGAAGCTTTCTTT. The chain carries TRBV5-1 and TRBJ1-1; no clear D gene. Deletions cut 2 bases from V and 6 bases from J, with 11 bases between. This CDR3 comprises 13 residues. Per the germline V gene, CDR1 is SGHRS and CDR2 is YFSETQ. Full variable domain (remainder filled in from reference TRBV5-1 and TRBJ1-1): KAGVTQTPRYLIKTRGQQVTLSCSPISGHRSVSWYQQTPGQGLQFLFEYFSETQRNKGNFPGRFSGRQFSNSRSEMNVSTLELGDSALYLCASSFFGSAEAFFGQGTRLTVV.